The T cell receptor (beta chain) under discussion was sequenced for a study of blood T cell repertoires in COVID-19. Study information: Specimens from acute and convalescent COVID-19 originated in the United States, Italy and Spain.

Measured with immunoSEQ multiplex PCR; TCRdb has only the in-frame clones, and not every one. Among over 130,000 clones listed, under 90% were seen once. This TCR was sampled from a man in his fifties in a cohort exposed to, infected with or recovered from COVID-19 (not recorded which). Input material: PBMCs or T cells enriched from blood (not recorded which).

CDR3: CATLKRTEAFF. In nucleotides, the CDR3 is TGTGCCACCCTCAAACGGACTGAAGCTTTCTTT. This sequence joins TRBV24-1 and TRBJ1-1, with D unclear. CDR3 size: 11 residues. The germline gives CDR1 KGHDR, CDR2 SFDVKD. V was cut by 9 bases and J by 5 bases, with 9 bases left in between.